Shown below are 9 T cell receptor beta chains from a single sample sequenced in a study of read filtering for tumor transcriptome and immune sequencing. From around 0.4 ug of RNA, a library with molecular barcoded alpha/delta and beta/gamma adaptors was made. TCRdb redid the calling of the reads with MiXCR, one entry per CDR3 protein. Among over 50,000 distinct CDR3 sequences, about 19% were seen once, and the ten largest hold around an eighth. Sequences were obtained from a population of CD138-negative cells sorted from bone marrow. All receptors derive from a donor aged 40 or older with multiple myeloma.

On this clonotype itself: Just one base apart from a much larger clone, this may be a read error. The chain joins TRBV19 to TRBJ1-5; the D is unclear. In germline, CDR1 is LNHDA, CDR2 SQIVND (reference sequence). The length of the CDR3 is 15 residues. This CDR3 reads CASTMGYRSNQPQRF. CDR3 in DNA: TGTGCCAGTACCATGGGCTACAGAAGCAATCAGCCCCAGCGTTTT.

As for this clonotype: A much larger clone differs by one base, so this may be a read error. The chain carries TRBV7-8 and TRBJ2-3; 7 bases are a match to TRBD2. The CDR3 covers 15 residues. V shed 3 bases and J 2 bases; nucleotides not matched to a gene: 5. In germline, CDR1 is SGHVS, CDR2 FQNEAQ. The CDR3 region is CASSFLAGDTDTQYF. CDR3 bases: TGTGCCAGCAGCTTCCTGGCGGGGGACACAGATACGCAGTATTTT.

This clonotype appeared many times. V and J are TRBV5-1 and TRBJ2-1; D remains ambiguous. Trimming cost V 6 bases and J 7 bases, with 8 bases left between them. Germline lookup yields CDR1 SGHRS and CDR2 YFSETQ. CDR3 size: 11 residues. In DNA form, the CDR3 reads TGCGCCAGCATGGAACAGAATGAGCAGTTCTTC. This codes for CASMEQNEQFF.

This clonotype was counted at least ten times. The genes are TRBV10-3 and TRBJ2-3; 9 nucleotides agree with TRBD1. The V gene's germline CDR1 is ENHRY and CDR2 SYGVKD. The CDR3 contains 15 residues. V lost 4 bases and J lost 3; bases outside the gene matches: 5. The CDR3 DNA sequence: TGTGCCATCAGTGCCTCCGGGACAGGGACAGATACGCAGTATTTT. As protein: CAISASGTGTDTQYF.

This clonotype has at least ten counts. V usage is TRBV7-9 and J usage is TRBJ1-4; D is possibly TRBD1 (6 bases). The V and J ends lost 4 bases and 10 bases respectively, with 19 bases between them. The CDR3 is made up of 15 amino acids. Germline V gene lookup returns CDR1 SEHNR and CDR2 FQNEAQ (reference sequence). CDR3 sequence: CASSSAGAGEGKLFF. The DNA of the CDR3 is TGTGCCAGCAGCTCCGCCGGGGCAGGGGAAGGAAAACTGTTTTTT. Complete variable domain (other parts from reference TRBV7-9 and TRBJ1-4): DTGVSQNPRHKITKRGQNVTFRCDPISEHNRLYWYRQTLGQGPEFLTYFQNEAQLEKSRLLSDRFSAERPKGSFSTLEIQRTEQGDSAMYLCASSSAGAGEGKLFFGSGTQLSVL.

A remark on this clonotype: A much larger clone is a single base away; this may be a read error. This chain links TRBV20-1 with TRBJ2-2; D is ambiguous. Germline lookup yields CDR1 DFQATT and CDR2 SNEGSKA (reference sequence). V lost 6 bases and J 6 bases, leaving 17 bases between the germline ends. The CDR3 extends over 14 amino acids. DNA of the CDR3: TGCAGTGCCCCTCGACCTATCAATCCCGGGGAGCTGTTTTTT. Translation: CSAPRPINPGELFF.

This clonotype has a count of ten or more. The gene calls are TRBV20-1 and TRBJ2-7; 8 bases align to TRBD1. Germline-derived CDR1 and CDR2 are DFQATT and SNEGSKA (reference sequence). This CDR3 has 13 residues. V was pared by 3 bases and J by 3 bases, with 4 bases of the junction left unmatched. CDR3 bases: TGCAGTGCTAGCGTACAGGGGGGCTACGAGCAGTACTTC. This encodes CSASVQGGYEQYF.

In this sample, this clonotype turned up a few times. This chain links TRBV7-3 with TRBJ2-3, with TRBD1 matching 8 bases. Trimming took 5 bases from V and 4 from J; bases not matched to a gene: 8. Germline CDR1 SGHTA, CDR2 FQGTGA. CDR3 length equals 15 residues. In DNA, the CDR3 is TGTGCCAGCAGCGCCCACCAGGGGGCCGCAGATACGCAGTATTTT. It yields the protein CASSAHQGAADTQYF.

This clonotype was seen many times. This CDR3 is CASSRGAGGYNEQFF. DNA for the CDR3: TGTGCCAGCAGCCGGGGGGCGGGGGGATACAATGAGCAGTTCTTC. The rearrangement uses TRBV25-1 and TRBJ2-1, with 8 bases lining up with TRBD2. Germline CDR1 MGHDK, CDR2 SYGVNS. Trimming removed 6 bases from V and 4 bases from J; junction bases left unmatched: 8. CDR3 length: 15 amino acids.